What follows are 14 T cell receptor beta chains derived from one specimen sequenced in a study of blood T cell repertoires in COVID-19. TCRdb keeps only in-frame clones here, not all; method: immunoSEQ multiplex PCR. The sample gives some 240,000 clones, 75% to 85% of which show up once; 4.5% to 5.5% is in the top ten. Sequencing was done on a sample of peripheral blood. The receptor set was obtained from a woman in her 70s with COVID-19, enrolled during active disease.

This sequence joins TRBV7-9 and TRBJ1-6, with D possibly being TRBD1 (5 bases). The germline V gene encodes CDR1 SEHNR and CDR2 FQNEAQ (reference sequence). CDR3 length: 15 amino acids. V was shortened by 4 bases and J by 5 bases, with 12 bases between the two germline ends. In DNA, the CDR3 is TGTGCCAGCAGCTGGTTGACAGCTAATAATTCACCCCTCCACTTT. Translated: CASSWLTANNSPLHF.

The chain employs TRBV28 and TRBJ2-1, with D maybe TRBD2 (6 bases). The CDR3 has 15 amino acids. Looked up from germline, CDR1 is MDHEN and CDR2 is SYDVKM. V was cut by 8 bases and J by 5 bases, with 19 bases left in between. In nucleotides, the CDR3 is TGTGCCAGCCGCGAGCAGGAGGCGGGGCACAATGAGCAGTTCTTC. This encodes CASREQEAGHNEQFF.

This chain joins TRBV5-1 and TRBJ2-7; a possible D gene is TRBD1 (5 bases). Per the germline V gene, CDR1 is SGHRS and CDR2 is YFSETQ. V lost 0 bases and J lost 3, with 19 bases in between. The CDR3 covers 17 residues. In DNA form, the CDR3 reads TGCGCCAGCAGCTTGGGCCCGACCCGACAGTCTTACTACGAGCAGTACTTC. Translated: CASSLGPTRQSYYEQYF.

J is TRBJ1-2 and V is TRBV5-6; 7 positions match TRBD1. CDR3 length: 12 amino acids. J lost 8 bases, V lost 4 bases, and 5 bases had no gene match. Germline V gives CDR1 SGHDT, CDR2 YYEEEE. CDR3 in amino acids: CASSARQGGYTF. The CDR3 coding sequence is TGTGCCAGCAGCGCCCGACAGGGAGGCTACACCTTC. The whole variable domain, filled in from reference TRBV5-6 and TRBJ1-2, reads DAGVTQSPTHLIKTRGQQVTLRCSPKSGHDTVSWYQQALGQGPQFIFQYYEEEERQRGNFPDRFSGHQFPNYSSELNVNALLLGDSALYLCASSARQGGYTFGSGTRLTVV.

The CDR3 protein is CASSLVSETQYF. Here the CDR3 DNA reads TGTGCCAGCAGCTTAGTCTCGGAGACCCAGTACTTC. V is TRBV7-2 and J is TRBJ2-5; no firm D call. This CDR3 contains 12 residues. Trimming removed 1 base at V and 5 bases at J, with 5 bases between. CDR1 and CDR2 (germline): SGHTA, FQGNSA.

The rearrangement uses TRBV7-2 and TRBJ1-1; D remains ambiguous. The CDR3 contains 13 residues. V gave up 5 bases and J gave up 7 bases, with 14 bases separating them. Germline lookup yields CDR1 SGHTA and CDR2 FQGNSA. As DNA, the CDR3 is TGTGCCAGCAGCCCCCGGAGGAGAAGTGAAGCTTTCTTT. Amino acids: CASSPRRRSEAFF.

This clone was counted once. The chain joins TRBV4-1 to TRBJ2-2; the match to TRBD1 covers 10 bases. The CDR3 loop spans 18 amino acids. V was pared by 0 bases and J by 5 bases, with 9 bases of the junction left unmatched. Germline CDR1 reads MGHRA; CDR2 reads YSYEKL. The DNA for the CDR3 is TGCGCCAGCAGCCAAGATCCCGGACAGGGGGTGCGGACCGGGGAGCTGTTTTTT. As protein: CASSQDPGQGVRTGELFF.

The chain employs TRBV5-1 and TRBJ2-2; D might be TRBD1 (5 bases). From germline, CDR1 is SGHRS and CDR2 YFSETQ. V was shortened by 4 bases and J by 1 base, with 8 bases between the two germline ends. This CDR3 region has 14 residues. The CDR3 here is CASSPQGNTGELFF. In DNA, the CDR3 is TGCGCCAGCAGCCCCCAGGGGAACACCGGGGAGCTGTTTTTT.

V is TRBV11-3 and J is TRBJ2-3, with TRBD2 matching over 7 bases. The V and J ends lost 3 bases and 4 bases, in that order; junction bases with no gene match: 10. Germline V gives CDR1 SGHNT, CDR2 YENEEA. The CDR3 loop spans 16 amino acids. The CDR3 DNA reads TGTGCCAGCAGCTTCGGAAGCGGGATAGGCGCAGATACGCAGTATTTT. Translation: CASSFGSGIGADTQYF.

The rearrangement uses TRBV28 and TRBJ2-2; TRBD1 is a possible D gene (5 bases). V shed 4 bases and J shed 0 bases, with 9 bases lying between them. CDR1 and CDR2 from the germline V gene are MDHEN and SYDVKM. The CDR3 sequence is 15 residues long. The CDR3 DNA is TGTGCCAGCAGTTCAGGACAAGCGAACACCGGGGAGCTGTTTTTT. It yields the protein CASSSGQANTGELFF.

The chain carries TRBV5-4 and TRBJ2-2; 11 bases align to TRBD1. The CDR3 totals 14 residues. The trim removed 5 bases at V and 6 bases at J, leaving 3 bases unmatched. Germline-derived CDR1 and CDR2 are SGHNT and YYREEE (reference sequence). CDR3 nucleotide sequence: TGTGCCAGCAGTTCGGGACAGGGGGCCGGGGAGCTGTTTTTT. It encodes CASSSGQGAGELFF.

This clone was detected once. The chain is built from TRBV7-2 and TRBJ1-1, with TRBD1 matching 8 bases. CDR1 SGHTA and CDR2 FQGNSA come from the germline V gene. The CDR3 runs to 16 residues. J was trimmed by 1 base and V by 7 bases; bases with no gene match: 11. CDR3 DNA: TGTGCCAGCACCCAAAACGGGGGGACAGGGAACACTGAAGCTTTCTTT. Protein: CASTQNGGTGNTEAFF.

This clone has only one observation. CDR3 DNA sequence: TGTGCCAGCAGTTTCCGGGGGCAAGAGACCCAGTACTTC. Translated: CASSFRGQETQYF. This rearrangement joins TRBV27 to TRBJ2-5; tentative D call: TRBD2 (6 bases). Germline V CDR1 and CDR2: MNHEY, SMNVEV (reference sequence). The CDR3 contains 13 residues. Trimming stripped 3 bases from V and 2 bases from J, with 7 bases between.

This chain connects TRBV11-1 to TRBJ2-2; 8 bases align to TRBD2. Germline CDR1 reads SGHAT; CDR2 reads FQDESV (reference sequence). The CDR3 length is 17 residues. Trimming took 0 bases from V and 1 from J; bases not matched to a gene: 4. Here the CDR3 reads CASSLANLAGNTGELFF. CDR3 DNA: TGTGCCAGCAGCTTAGCGAACCTAGCGGGGAACACCGGGGAGCTGTTTTTT.